Below are 30 T cell receptor beta chains sequenced from a single sample in a study of identical twins. MiXCR was run by TCRdb on the 5' RACE reads, yielding one entry per CDR3 protein. The sample lists under 250,000 distinct CDR3 sequences; less than 8% were seen once. Separately, the same data were catalogued under a study of yellow fever vaccine responses in identical twins.

Sequencing input: memory (CD45RO+) T cells sorted from blood. The receptors were gathered from a woman between 18 and 29 years old in good health.

This rearrangement joins TRBV5-4 to TRBJ2-7, with D perhaps TRBD2 (5 bases). In germline, CDR1 is SGHNT, CDR2 YYREEE (reference sequence). V dropped 3 bases and J dropped 6 bases, with 7 bases sitting between them. The length of the CDR3 is 11 residues. The CDR3 is CASSWESEQYF. CDR3 bases: TGTGCCAGCAGCTGGGAGTCCGAGCAGTACTTC.

This clonotype was detected only a few times. This chain links TRBV20-1 with TRBJ2-7; TRBD2 matches 13 bases. Per germline, CDR1 DFQATT and CDR2 SNEGSKA (reference sequence). This CDR3 region has 17 residues. V dropped 3 bases and J dropped 2; count of bases not matched to a gene: 10. The CDR3 here is CSASRTSGGLQPYEQYF. The CDR3 bases are TGCAGTGCTAGCCGGACTAGCGGGGGCCTCCAACCCTACGAGCAGTACTTC.

The chain is built from TRBV5-8 and TRBJ1-1, with D uncertain. Deletions cut 0 bases from V and 2 bases from J, with 17 bases between. This CDR3 has 17 amino acids. Germline-derived CDR1 and CDR2 are SGHTS and YDEGEE. CDR3 nucleotides: TGTGCCAGCAGCTTGGCCAAAGGTTTCGGGGTAAACACTGAAGCTTTCTTT. It translates to CASSLAKGFGVNTEAFF.

This clonotype was detected a few times. The chain uses TRBV7-2 and TRBJ2-5; 7 bases are shared with TRBD2. The CDR3 length is 13 residues. Germline lookup yields CDR1 SGHTA and CDR2 FQGNSA. V shed 3 bases and J 7 bases; nucleotides not matched to a gene: 5. The CDR3 loop reads CASSFTSEGTQYF. The CDR3 bases are TGTGCCAGCAGCTTTACTAGCGAAGGGACCCAGTACTTC.

The V gene is TRBV7-9, the J gene TRBJ2-1; 12 positions agree with TRBD2. V was pared by 2 bases and J by 8 bases, with 4 bases of the junction left unmatched. Germline CDR1 reads SEHNR; CDR2 reads FQNEAQ (reference sequence). This CDR3 comprises 15 residues. CDR3 DNA: TGTGCCAGCAGCTTAAACCTAGCGGGAGGGGATGAGCAGTTCTTC. This encodes CASSLNLAGGDEQFF.

This clonotype was counted only a few times. The CDR3 spells CASRYTQGAAEAFF. DNA of the CDR3: TGTGCCAGCAGGTACACTCAGGGGGCGGCTGAAGCTTTCTTT. V is TRBV2 and J is TRBJ1-1; TRBD1 aligns across 8 bases. Trimming took 6 bases from V and 6 from J; bases not matched to a gene: 9. The CDR3 covers 14 residues. CDR1 SNHLY and CDR2 FYNNEI come from the germline V gene. The entire variable domain, with the rest obtained from reference TRBV2 and TRBJ1-1, is as follows: EPEVTQTPSHQVTQMGQEVILRCVPISNHLYFYWYRQILGQKVEFLVSFYNNEISEKSEIFDDQFSVERPDGSNFTLKIRSTKLEDSAMYFCASRYTQGAAEAFFGQGTRLTVV.

This clonotype was observed a few times. V usage is TRBV7-8 and J usage is TRBJ2-3; D ambiguous. The V gene lost 3 bases and the J gene lost 1 base, with 8 bases spanning the gap. In germline, CDR1 is SGHVS, CDR2 FQNEAQ. This CDR3 region has 14 residues. CDR3 in DNA: TGTGCCAGCAGCTTTGGGTCAGGCACAGATACGCAGTATTTT. Translating it yields CASSFGSGTDTQYF.

Comments on this clonotype: This may be a read error, as it is one base from a much larger clone. This chain joins TRBV10-3 and TRBJ2-3; tentative D call: TRBD2 (6 bases). Germline V gene sequence: CDR1 ENHRY, CDR2 SYGVKD. This CDR3 contains 15 residues. CDR3 loop: CAISDSSDSIDTQYF. In DNA form, the CDR3 reads TGTGCCATCAGTGATTCTAGCGACAGCATAGATACGCAGTATTTT.

This clonotype was counted between two and nine times. The rearrangement uses TRBV6-2 or TRBV6-3 and TRBJ1-2, with a possible D match to TRBD1 (5 bases). The CDR3 is made up of 14 amino acids. The germline gives CDR1 MNHEY, CDR2 SVGEGT. V lost 6 bases and J 8 bases, leaving 19 bases between the germline ends. This CDR3 reads CASRTAGTGNGYTF. The CDR3 bases are TGTGCCAGCAGGACCGCCGGTACAGGAAACGGCTACACCTTC.

This clonotype was observed a few times. The CDR3 spells CASSQTRDRAKAGELFF. CDR3 nucleotide sequence: TGTGCCAGCAGCCAAACCAGAGACAGGGCTAAGGCCGGGGAGCTGTTTTTT. The rearrangement links TRBV3-1 to TRBJ2-2; 7 bases are shared with TRBD1. Per the germline V gene, CDR1 is LGHDT and CDR2 is YNNKEL (reference sequence). The CDR3 is 17 residues long. Trimming removed 2 bases from V and 6 bases from J; junction bases left unmatched: 12.

This clonotype was seen ten or more times. V is TRBV20-1 and J is TRBJ2-1; 8 bases align to TRBD1. J lost 8 bases, V lost 7 bases, and 16 bases had no gene match. Per the germline V gene, CDR1 is DFQATT and CDR2 is SNEGSKA (reference sequence). The CDR3 consists of 15 residues. The CDR3 loop is CSGAPRDRRRDEQFF. The CDR3 bases are TGCAGTGGCGCGCCCCGGGACAGGAGGCGAGATGAGCAGTTCTTC.

The genes are TRBV3-1 and TRBJ1-2; tentatively, D is TRBD1 (5 bases). Trimming pared 4 bases from V and 4 bases from J, leaving 13 bases between. This CDR3 contains 14 residues. The germline gives CDR1 LGHDT, CDR2 YNNKEL (reference sequence). DNA of the CDR3: TGTGCCAGCAGCCCTACTTTGGGGGGCTATGGCTACACCTTC. Protein: CASSPTLGGYGYTF.

This clonotype has just a few counts. The chain links TRBV11-2 to TRBJ2-1; D unresolved. The V gene lost 5 bases and the J gene lost 3 bases, with 14 bases spanning the gap. From germline, CDR1 is SGHAT and CDR2 FQNNGV. The CDR3 totals 15 residues. The DNA of the CDR3 is TGTGCCAGCAGCCCGTTGGGGAAGGTCTACAATGAGCAGTTCTTC. Protein sequence: CASSPLGKVYNEQFF. Together with reference TRBV11-2 and TRBJ2-1, the CDR3 gives the full variable domain: EAGVAQSPRYKIIEKRQSVAFWCNPISGHATLYWYQQILGQGPKLLIQFQNNGVVDDSQLPKDRFSAERLKGVDSTLKIQPAKLEDSAVYLCASSPLGKVYNEQFFGPGTRLTVL.

This clonotype was observed many times. The CDR3 loop is CASSDYSSLYEQYF. In nucleotides, the CDR3 is TGTGCCAGCAGTGACTATTCTAGTCTCTACGAGCAGTACTTC. V is TRBV6-4 and J is TRBJ2-7; D is unresolved. Germline assignment: CDR1 MRHNA and CDR2 SNTAGT. Trimming stripped 1 base from V and 3 bases from J, with 10 bases between. The CDR3 has 14 amino acids.

This chain links TRBV7-9 with TRBJ2-5, with D perhaps TRBD2 (5 bases). The V and J ends lost 4 bases and 5 bases respectively, with 8 bases between them. This CDR3 comprises 12 residues. CDR1 is SEHNR, CDR2 FQNEAQ, per germline (reference sequence). This chain's CDR3 is CASSWETETQYF. CDR3 in DNA: TGTGCCAGCAGCTGGGAGACGGAGACCCAGTACTTC.

As for this clonotype: A much more abundant neighbour one base away suggests this may be a read error. The rearrangement uses TRBV24-1 and TRBJ2-1; TRBD1 is a possible D gene (6 bases). From germline, CDR1 is KGHDR and CDR2 SFDVKD. Trimming stripped 7 bases from V and 7 bases from J, with 13 bases between. The CDR3 extends over 13 amino acids. CDR3: CATRGGFGNEQFF. The CDR3 DNA reads as TGTGCCACCAGAGGGGGTTTTGGTAATGAGCAGTTCTTC.

This clonotype was detected many times. The rearrangement links TRBV6-2 or TRBV6-3 to TRBJ2-1, with 13 bases lining up with TRBD2. V shed 4 bases and J 6 bases; nucleotides not matched to a gene: 3. The CDR3 is made up of 15 amino acids. Germline values: CDR1 MNHEY, CDR2 SVGEGT. CDR3: CASSLGTSGANEQFF. DNA for the CDR3: TGTGCCAGCAGTTTGGGGACTAGCGGGGCCAATGAGCAGTTCTTC.

This clonotype was recorded a few times. The chain links TRBV5-1 to TRBJ2-2; D might be TRBD1 (6 bases). CDR3 length: 15 residues. The germline gives CDR1 SGHRS, CDR2 YFSETQ. V lost 2 bases and J 7 bases, leaving 15 bases between the germline ends. The CDR3 here is CASSFRGIDDGELFF. As DNA, the CDR3 is TGCGCCAGCAGCTTCAGGGGCATTGACGACGGGGAGCTGTTTTTT. Full variable domain (outside the CDR3, taken from reference TRBV5-1 and TRBJ2-2): KAGVTQTPRYLIKTRGQQVTLSCSPISGHRSVSWYQQTPGQGLQFLFEYFSETQRNKGNFPGRFSGRQFSNSRSEMNVSTLELGDSALYLCASSFRGIDDGELFFGEGSRLTVL.

The chain joins TRBV12-3 or TRBV12-4 to TRBJ2-2; 10 nucleotides line up with TRBD2. J was trimmed by 7 bases and V by 6 bases; bases with no gene match: 5. This CDR3 contains 14 residues. The CDR3 loop reads CASRAGLAVGELFF. CDR3 sequence (DNA): TGTGCCAGCAGGGCCGGACTAGCGGTCGGGGAGCTGTTTTTT.

This clonotype was observed at least ten times. CDR3 sequence reads: CASSLLGIGNTIYF. The CDR3 DNA follows: TGCGCCAGCAGCTTGTTAGGGATTGGAAACACCATATATTTT. The V call is TRBV5-1, the J call TRBJ1-3; D remains unclear. Germline V lookup: CDR1 SGHRS, CDR2 YFSETQ. Trimming stripped 1 base from V and 3 bases from J, with 8 bases between. The CDR3 has 14 residues. Full variable domain (remainder filled in from reference TRBV5-1 and TRBJ1-3): KAGVTQTPRYLIKTRGQQVTLSCSPISGHRSVSWYQQTPGQGLQFLFEYFSETQRNKGNFPGRFSGRQFSNSRSEMNVSTLELGDSALYLCASSLLGIGNTIYFGEGSWLTVV.

This clonotype was seen many times. The J gene is TRBJ2-1, the V gene TRBV12-3 or TRBV12-4, with TRBD1 matching over 10 bases. The CDR3 contains 15 residues. V shed 5 bases and J 2 bases; nucleotides not matched to a gene: 3. CDR3 region: CASSVGTGAYNEQFF. CDR3 DNA sequence: TGTGCCAGCAGTGTCGGGACAGGGGCCTACAATGAGCAGTTCTTC.

This clonotype was observed a few times. The rearrangement joins TRBV24-1 to TRBJ2-2; 9 bases align to TRBD2. The junction had 7 bases not matched to a gene; V was cut back by 5 bases and J by 4 bases. The CDR3 is 16 residues long. CDR1 and CDR2 from the germline V gene are KGHDR and SFDVKD. The CDR3 sequence: CATSGISGRSTGELFF. CDR3 nucleotide sequence: TGTGCCACCAGTGGTATTAGCGGGAGATCCACCGGGGAGCTGTTTTTT.

This clonotype was counted many times. J is TRBJ2-1 and V is TRBV28, with D perhaps given as TRBD1 or TRBD2 (5 bases each). Trimming removed 2 bases at V and 9 bases at J, with 17 bases between. This CDR3 spans 15 amino acids. The germline V gene has CDR1 MDHEN and CDR2 SYDVKM. The CDR3 loop is CASSLLGLARGEQFF. CDR3 in DNA: TGTGCCAGCAGTTTACTCGGACTCGCTAGGGGTGAGCAGTTCTTC.

This clonotype turned up a few times. This chain's CDR3 is CASSQTGTGVSYEQYF. In nucleotides, the CDR3 is TGTGCCAGCAGCCAGACCGGGACAGGGGTCTCCTACGAGCAGTACTTC. This chain joins TRBV7-8 and TRBJ2-7; 10 bases map to TRBD1. The ends lost 5 bases at V and 0 bases at J; junction bases unmatched: 7. The CDR3 runs to 16 residues. The germline gives CDR1 SGHVS, CDR2 FQNEAQ.

The chain couples TRBV6-5 to TRBJ2-5; weak D call: TRBD2 (5 bases). Between the trimmed V and J ends, which lost 0 bases and 4 bases, there was a span of 9 bases. Germline V lookup: CDR1 MNHEY, CDR2 SVGAGI. The CDR3 loop spans 14 amino acids. The CDR3 coding sequence is TGTGCCAGCAGTTACTCATACCGGGGAGAGACCCAGTACTTC. Protein product: CASSYSYRGETQYF.

This clonotype was counted at least ten times. The J gene is TRBJ2-7, the V gene TRBV7-9; 10 bases agree with TRBD2. Losses at the gene ends were 5 bases for V and 5 bases for J; bases not matched to a gene: 6. This CDR3 is built from 14 residues. The germline gives CDR1 SEHNR, CDR2 FQNEAQ (reference sequence). CDR3 DNA sequence: TGTGCCAGCAGCCTCTTAGCGGGAGGCAACGAGCAGTACTTC. This encodes CASSLLAGGNEQYF.

The chain recombines TRBV20-1 with TRBJ2-3, with 16 positions matching TRBD2. The V and J ends lost 4 bases and 4 bases, in that order; junction bases with no gene match: 5. The CDR3 is 16 residues long. Germline V gene sequence: CDR1 DFQATT, CDR2 SNEGSKA (reference sequence). The CDR3 region has the DNA TGCAGTGCTACTCCGGGACTAGCGGGGGGGCCAGATACGCAGTATTTT. Translated, it gives CSATPGLAGGPDTQYF.

The V and J genes are TRBV6-4 and TRBJ1-2; no clear D gene. CDR1 MRHNA and CDR2 SNTAGT come from the germline V gene. The CDR3 loop spans 16 amino acids. V lost 3 bases and J 6 bases, leaving 20 bases between the germline ends. As DNA, the CDR3 is TGTGCCAGCAGTGATTCTCTGGTTGGGCAGCTTGATGGCTACACCTTC. Its translation is CASSDSLVGQLDGYTF.

This clonotype was seen repeatedly, ten times or more. V and J are TRBV6-5 and TRBJ2-2, with 9 nucleotides matching TRBD2. Germline lookup yields CDR1 MNHEY and CDR2 SVGAGI. The CDR3 sequence is 17 residues long. V was pared by 4 bases and J by 7 bases, with 13 bases of the junction left unmatched. The CDR3 nucleotides are TGTGCCAGCAGTTCCACGTTGGTAGCGGGAGTTAACGGGGAGCTGTTTTTT. Translating it yields CASSSTLVAGVNGELFF.

This clonotype was counted ten times or more. The V and J genes are TRBV7-2 and TRBJ2-2; D gene unclear. The germline CDR1 and CDR2 sequences are SGHTA and FQGNSA. The ends were cut back, 6 bases at V and 2 bases at J, with 13 bases in the middle. CDR3 size: 15 residues. The CDR3 sequence: CASSITGINTGELFF. For the CDR3, the DNA is TGTGCCAGCAGTATTACCGGAATTAACACCGGGGAGCTGTTTTTT.